This T cell receptor (beta chain) was identified in a study of molecular identifiers for immune sequencing clone quantification. Overall study: Replicates split RNA from approximately 22,000 or 94,000 naive CD8 cells five ways, and the researchers sequenced four portions.

With regard to this clonotype: Compared with germline, one end of the junction differs, possibly owing to a read error.

Listed TCR primers and previously described methods were used for bulk TCR libraries. MiXCR was run by TCRdb on the PCR reads, yielding one entry per CDR3 protein. This sample has tens of thousands of distinct CDR3 sequences, with under 20% found just once. Germline V CDR1 and CDR2: MDHEN, SYDVKM. The CDR3 has 14 residues. Sequences were obtained from naive CD8+ T cells from blood, with Jurkat cell RNA spiked in. Subset specified: FACS-sorted CD8+CD4-CCR7+CD45RA+ naive T cells. This receptor was obtained from a human donor in good health. Some libraries in this study had Jurkat cell RNA spiked in. The V gene is TRBV28, the J gene TRBJ1-5, with D perhaps matching TRBD1 (6 bases). CDR3 in DNA: TGTGCCAGCAGTTACGACAGGAAAAATCAGCCCCATTATTTT. It is translated as CASSYDRKNQPHYF.